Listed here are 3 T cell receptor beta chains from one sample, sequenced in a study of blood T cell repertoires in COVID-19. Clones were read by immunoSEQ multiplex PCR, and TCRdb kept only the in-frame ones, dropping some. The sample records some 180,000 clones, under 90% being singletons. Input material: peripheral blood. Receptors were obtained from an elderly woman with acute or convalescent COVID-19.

The CDR3 DNA is TGTGCCAGCAGCTACGACGGGAGTCCCTACTATGGCTACACCTTC. Translated: CASSYDGSPYYGYTF. The chain joins TRBV11-2 to TRBJ1-2; D is uncertain. Germline V gene sequence: CDR1 SGHAT, CDR2 FQNNGV. V was trimmed by 4 bases and J by 3 bases, leaving 15 bases between them. This CDR3 has 15 residues.

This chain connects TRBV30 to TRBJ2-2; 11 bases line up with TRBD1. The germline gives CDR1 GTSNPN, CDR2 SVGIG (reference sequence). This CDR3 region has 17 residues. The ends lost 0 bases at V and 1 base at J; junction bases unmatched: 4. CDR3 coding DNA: TGTGCCTGGAGTGTACGGGACAGGGGGTGGAACACCGGGGAGCTGTTTTTT. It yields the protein CAWSVRDRGWNTGELFF.

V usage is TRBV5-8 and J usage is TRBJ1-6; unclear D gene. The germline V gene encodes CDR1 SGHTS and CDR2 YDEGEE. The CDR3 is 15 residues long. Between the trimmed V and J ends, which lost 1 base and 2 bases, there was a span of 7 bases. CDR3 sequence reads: CASSLPGTYNSPLHF. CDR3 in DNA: TGTGCCAGCAGCTTGCCCGGGACCTATAATTCACCCCTCCACTTT.